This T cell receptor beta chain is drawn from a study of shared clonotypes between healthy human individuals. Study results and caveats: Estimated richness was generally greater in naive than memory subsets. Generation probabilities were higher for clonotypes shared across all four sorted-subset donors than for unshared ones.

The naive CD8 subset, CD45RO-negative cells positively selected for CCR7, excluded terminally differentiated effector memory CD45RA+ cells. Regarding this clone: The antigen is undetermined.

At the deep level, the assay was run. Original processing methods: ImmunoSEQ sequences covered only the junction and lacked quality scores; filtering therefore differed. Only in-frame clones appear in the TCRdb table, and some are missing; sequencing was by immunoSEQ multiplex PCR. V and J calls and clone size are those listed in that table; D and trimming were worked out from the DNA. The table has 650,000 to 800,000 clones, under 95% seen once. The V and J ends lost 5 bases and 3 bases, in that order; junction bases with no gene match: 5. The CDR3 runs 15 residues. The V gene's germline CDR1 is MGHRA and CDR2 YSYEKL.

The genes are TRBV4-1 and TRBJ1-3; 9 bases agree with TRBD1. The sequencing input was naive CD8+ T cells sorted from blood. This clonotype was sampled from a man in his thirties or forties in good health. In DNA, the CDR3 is TGCGCCAGCAGCGTCGGACAGGGGTTTGGAAACACCATATATTTT. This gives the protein CASSVGQGFGNTIYF.